What follows describes a single T cell receptor beta chain. Its antigen remains unidentified. This entry is derived from a study of blood T cells in healthy people across ages. General study results and limits: When set beside aged donors, long-lived donors presented more naive CD4+ cells and higher diversity.

The CDR3 is made up of 12 amino acids. Deletions cut 3 bases from V and 6 bases from J, with 9 bases between. The second PCR ran roughly 7 to 11 cycles with a sample-barcoded 5' primer and J-beta primers. TCRdb re-called the 5' RACE reads with MiXCR, one entry per CDR3 protein. The data show 850,000 to 1,000,000 distinct CDR3 sequences, with roughly 47% seen just once and around 21% held by the top ten. Each sample provided at least 5.5 micrograms of extracted total RNA. This clonotype was obtained from a woman aged 60-75 years in good health. Sequencing used blood. The chain couples TRBV12-3 or TRBV12-4 to TRBJ2-7, with D perhaps being TRBD1 or TRBD2 (5 bases each). The CDR3 region has the DNA TGTGCCAGCAGTTTCGAGGGGCTCGAGCAGTACTTC. Translating it yields CASSFEGLEQYF.